The 26 T cell receptor beta chains below all came from one sample that was sequenced in a study of blood T cell repertoires in COVID-19. Only in-frame clones appear in the TCRdb table, and some are missing; sequencing was by immunoSEQ multiplex PCR. The table records fewer than 350,000 clones, about 89% of them present only once. The sequenced material came from peripheral blood. The receptors derive from a woman aged 50 to 60 who had recovered from COVID-19.

The chain employs TRBV10-2 and TRBJ2-7; 8 bases map to TRBD2. CDR1 and CDR2 (germline): WSHSY, SAAADI. The CDR3 is 11 amino acids. V shed 11 bases, J shed 2 bases, and the junction held 2 bases outside the gene matches. The CDR3 DNA sequence: TGCGCCTCGGGACTAGCCTACGAGCAGTACTTC. It encodes CASGLAYEQYF.

The rearrangement joins TRBV29-1 to TRBJ1-1; D ambiguous. V shed 4 bases and J shed 1 base, with 13 bases lying between them. The germline V gene encodes CDR1 SQVTM and CDR2 ANQGSEA. The CDR3 is 14 amino acids. The CDR3 bases are TGCAGCGTTGCTTTCCGACTCGAGAACACTGAAGCTTTCTTT. It specifies CSVAFRLENTEAFF.

The rearrangement links TRBV28 to TRBJ2-7, with 7 bases aligning to TRBD1. After removal of 8 bases from V and 2 bases from J, the junction contained 9 bases not matched to a gene. The germline gives CDR1 MDHEN, CDR2 SYDVKM. This CDR3 contains 14 residues. As DNA, the CDR3 is TGTGCCAGCTGTCCCTACGGACAGGCCTACGAGCAGTACTTC. It is translated as CASCPYGQAYEQYF.

The rearrangement links TRBV6-5 to TRBJ2-7; 11 bases line up with TRBD1. Germline values: CDR1 MNHEY, CDR2 SVGAGI. There are 16 residues in the CDR3. V trimming: 4 bases; J trimming: 0 bases; junction bases outside the gene matches: 5. CDR3: CASSSRTGGYSYEQYF. CDR3 DNA: TGTGCCAGCAGTTCGAGGACAGGGGGCTACTCCTACGAGCAGTACTTC.

This chain links TRBV19 with TRBJ1-4; possibly TRBD1 for D (5 bases). V was pared by 7 bases and J by 8 bases, with 17 bases between. CDR1 and CDR2 (germline): LNHDA, SQIVND (reference sequence). CDR3 length equals 14 residues. CDR3 sequence (DNA): TGTGCCAGTAAGGGGCAAGGGGTTGGAGAAAAACTGTTTTTT. It encodes CASKGQGVGEKLFF.

The rearrangement joins TRBV7-9 to TRBJ2-7; 8 bases align to TRBD2. This CDR3 has 14 residues. V shed 8 bases and J 5 bases; nucleotides not matched to a gene: 11. Germline-derived CDR1 and CDR2 are SEHNR and FQNEAQ (reference sequence). The CDR3 sequence: CASGGELAVHEQYF. The CDR3 DNA reads TGTGCCAGCGGAGGGGAACTAGCGGTCCACGAGCAGTACTTC.

V gene TRBV5-6 combines with J gene TRBJ1-2; D gene unclear. Deletions cut 6 bases from V and 4 bases from J, with 13 bases between. This CDR3 has 13 amino acids. Germline CDR1 SGHDT, CDR2 YYEEEE. The CDR3 loop is CASKVSGVYGYTF. The CDR3 nucleotides are TGTGCCAGCAAGGTGTCCGGGGTCTATGGCTACACCTTC.

J is TRBJ2-1 and V is TRBV5-8; 7 bases agree with TRBD1. CDR3 length: 14 amino acids. Trimming at V came to 2 bases and at J to 6 bases, leaving 5 bases not matched to a gene. The germline CDR1 and CDR2 sequences are SGHTS and YDEGEE. CDR3: CASSFGQDINEQFF. The CDR3 nucleotides read TGTGCCAGCAGCTTCGGACAGGATATCAATGAGCAGTTCTTC.

There are a few counts of this clone. The rearrangement uses TRBV28 and TRBJ2-1; 10 bases map to TRBD2. Germline V gene lookup returns CDR1 MDHEN and CDR2 SYDVKM. This CDR3 is built from 15 residues. The V segment lost 4 bases and the J segment 7 bases; nucleotides outside the gene matches: 7. CDR3: CASSSSGRAGNEQFF. Written as DNA, the CDR3 is TGTGCCAGCAGTTCGAGCGGGAGGGCCGGGAATGAGCAGTTCTTC.

This clone was picked up a small number of times. This CDR3 is also generated by other DNA sequences in the sample. The rearrangement links TRBV4-3 to TRBJ1-3, with D possibly being TRBD1 (6 bases). Deletions cut 3 bases from V and 0 bases from J, with 12 bases between. The CDR3 contains 16 residues. Germline CDR1 reads LGHNA; CDR2 reads YSLEER. The CDR3 region has the DNA TGCGCCAGCAGCCAGAACACAGGGAGCTCTGGAAACACCATATATTTT. It codes for CASSQNTGSSGNTIYF.

V is TRBV11-2 and J is TRBJ2-7, with D perhaps TRBD2 (5 bases). Germline V gene sequence: CDR1 SGHAT, CDR2 FQNNGV. The CDR3 sequence is 13 residues long. V dropped 1 base and J dropped 4 bases, with 8 bases sitting between them. The CDR3 bases are TGTGCCAGCAGCTTAGGGGGAGAATACGAGCAGTACTTC. Amino acids: CASSLGGEYEQYF.

This chain links TRBV5-4 with TRBJ1-4; no clear D gene. Trimming cost V 4 bases and J 5 bases, with 12 bases left between them. This CDR3 is 14 amino acids long. CDR1 SGHNT and CDR2 YYREEE come from the germline V gene (reference sequence). Here the CDR3 reads CASSTYQENEKLFF. The DNA of the CDR3 is TGTGCCAGCAGCACCTACCAAGAGAATGAAAAACTGTTTTTT. Supplemented by reference TRBV5-4 and TRBJ1-4, the full variable domain reads ETGVTQSPTHLIKTRGQQVTLRCSSQSGHNTVSWYQQALGQGPQFIFQYYREEENGRGNFPPRFSGLQFPNYSSELNVNALELDDSALYLCASSTYQENEKLFFGSGTQLSVL.

The rearrangement links TRBV4-3 to TRBJ2-3; the match to TRBD2 covers 10 bases. The ends lost 2 bases at V and 6 bases at J; junction bases unmatched: 11. Germline lookup yields CDR1 LGHNA and CDR2 YSLEER. The CDR3 is 17 amino acids. In DNA, the CDR3 is TGCGCCAGCAGCCAAAGTAGGACTAAGCGGGAGGGGGATACGCAGTATTTT. It translates to CASSQSRTKREGDTQYF.

This clone was seen once. The CDR3 sequence is CATSGASKNIQYF. CDR3 coding DNA: TGTGCCACCAGTGGGGCCTCCAAAAACATTCAGTACTTC. The chain recombines TRBV24-1 with TRBJ2-4; D not resolved. Trimming removed 5 bases from V and 2 bases from J, with 6 bases in between. This CDR3 is 13 amino acids long. The germline V gene encodes CDR1 KGHDR and CDR2 SFDVKD.

The gene calls are TRBV15 and TRBJ2-7; 7 nucleotides align to TRBD2. Per germline, CDR1 LNHNV and CDR2 YYDKDF (reference sequence). J gave up 2 bases and V 4 bases, and 8 bases lay outside the gene matches. This CDR3 region has 15 residues. CDR3 sequence: CATSKASGTTYEQYF. The CDR3 nucleotides read TGTGCCACCAGCAAAGCTAGCGGTACTACCTACGAGCAGTACTTC.

The rearrangement uses TRBV1 and TRBJ2-3; no check of the table's D call, TRBD2, against the DNA was made. TRBV1 counts as a pseudogene. This CDR3 contains 16 residues. The CDR3 nucleotides read TGCACCAGCAGCCCTCCTAGCGGGAGTCTGGTGTGGACGCAGTATTTT. Translated, it gives CTSSPPSGSLVWTQYF.

This clone was counted between two and nine times. This CDR3 is CASIPGGWGTDTQYF. As DNA, the CDR3 is TGTGCCAGCATCCCTGGCGGGTGGGGCACAGATACGCAGTATTTT. This rearrangement joins TRBV5-6 to TRBJ2-3, with D perhaps matching TRBD2 (5 bases). The V gene's germline CDR1 is SGHDT and CDR2 YYEEEE. The CDR3 has 15 residues. Trimming shortened V by 6 bases and J by 1 base, and 15 bases separated the two germline ends.

In this sample, this clone turned up a few times. The V call is TRBV4-3, the J call TRBJ2-7; 9 bases fit TRBD1. V lost 4 bases, J lost 7 bases, and 5 bases stayed unmatched. Germline assignment: CDR1 LGHNA and CDR2 YSLEER. This CDR3 comprises 13 residues. The CDR3 loop is CASSLGQGQEQYF. The CDR3 coding sequence is TGCGCCAGCAGCCTCGGACAGGGGCAAGAGCAGTACTTC.

The CDR3 sequence is CASSLELRGGDEQFF. DNA of the CDR3: TGCGCCAGCAGCCTCGAGCTTAGGGGGGGCGATGAGCAGTTCTTC. The chain employs TRBV5-1 and TRBJ2-1, with D possibly matching TRBD2 (7 bases). CDR1 and CDR2 (germline): SGHRS, YFSETQ. The length of the CDR3 is 15 residues. V was cut by 4 bases and J by 8 bases, with 19 bases left in between. The variable domain in full, completed from reference TRBV5-1 and TRBJ2-1, reads KAGVTQTPRYLIKTRGQQVTLSCSPISGHRSVSWYQQTPGQGLQFLFEYFSETQRNKGNFPGRFSGRQFSNSRSEMNVSTLELGDSALYLCASSLELRGGDEQFFGPGTRLTVL.

The V and J genes are TRBV18 and TRBJ2-1; no clear D. V was trimmed by 0 bases and J by 8 bases, leaving 8 bases between them. The CDR3 contains 13 residues. Germline loops: CDR1 KGHSH, CDR2 LQKENI. CDR3 nucleotides: TGTGCCAGCTCACCACCTCCTCGGGATGAGCAGTTCTTC. Protein product: CASSPPPRDEQFF.

The chain employs TRBV18 and TRBJ2-3, with 9 bases fitting TRBD2. The length of the CDR3 is 14 residues. Germline-derived CDR1 and CDR2 are KGHSH and LQKENI. The V segment lost 3 bases and the J segment 5 bases; nucleotides outside the gene matches: 3. The CDR3: CASSPLAGLDTQYF. CDR3 in DNA: TGTGCCAGCTCACCTCTAGCGGGGTTAGATACGCAGTATTTT.

This clone was seen a handful of times. This rearrangement joins TRBV5-5 to TRBJ2-7; possibly TRBD2 for D (6 bases). V gave up 0 bases and J gave up 1 base, with 11 bases separating them. From germline, CDR1 is SGHKS and CDR2 YYEKEE (reference sequence). The CDR3 covers 15 residues. In nucleotides, the CDR3 is TGTGCCAGCAGCTTGGGGAGCGGGCTATCCTACGAGCAGTACTTC. It specifies CASSLGSGLSYEQYF.

The V call is TRBV6-6, the J call TRBJ1-2; 7 bases agree with TRBD1. Germline lookup yields CDR1 MNHNY and CDR2 SVGAGI (reference sequence). The CDR3 runs 13 residues. J was trimmed by 7 bases and V by 6 bases; bases with no gene match: 8. The CDR3 is CASRRGQEGGYTF. Here the CDR3 DNA reads TGTGCCAGCAGGAGAGGACAGGAGGGTGGCTACACCTTC.

The chain carries TRBV5-4 and TRBJ2-5; a possible D gene is TRBD1 (6 bases). The germline CDR1 and CDR2 sequences are SGHNT and YYREEE (reference sequence). The V end lost 0 bases, the J end lost 5 bases, and 14 bases lay between the germline ends. The length of the CDR3 is 15 residues. The CDR3 protein is CASSLAGQGKETQYF. DNA of the CDR3: TGTGCCAGCAGCTTGGCCGGGCAGGGGAAGGAGACCCAGTACTTC.

The chain joins TRBV6-5 to TRBJ2-3; 13 nucleotides line up with TRBD2. The CDR3 extends over 14 amino acids. V shed 6 bases, J shed 4 bases, and the junction held 1 base outside the gene matches. The V gene's germline CDR1 is MNHEY and CDR2 SVGAGI. In DNA, the CDR3 is TGTGCCAGCAGGACTAGCGGGGGGTCAGATACGCAGTATTTT. Its translation: CASRTSGGSDTQYF.

Concerning this clone: Other nucleotide sequences from this sample produce the same CDR3. The chain links TRBV2 to TRBJ2-7; maybe TRBD2 (6 bases). The V and J ends lost 6 bases and 4 bases respectively, with 10 bases between them. CDR1 and CDR2 (germline): SNHLY, FYNNEI. The CDR3 loop spans 12 amino acids. In nucleotides, the CDR3 is TGTGCCAGCAGCACGGAGGGTTACGAGCAGTACTTC. This gives the protein CASSTEGYEQYF.